This TCR beta chain was sequenced for a study of T cell repertoires in cytomegalovirus infection. In its sample, this clonotype was seen a few times. TCRdb analysed the reads with MiXCR anew, one entry per CDR3 protein. Of more than 200,000 distinct CDR3 sequences detected, approximately 9% appear once; the ten largest clones hold approximately 15%. The origin of this receptor is a human donor in good health (CMV status not recorded). Some clones in this sample may be carry-over from other donors' samples. Sequenced sample: PBMCs.

The CDR3 spells CSARDLSGEDEQFF. The DNA for the CDR3 is TGCAGTGCTAGAGATCTTTCAGGGGAGGATGAGCAGTTCTTC. The chain carries TRBV20-1 and TRBJ2-1; either TRBD1 or TRBD2 may supply D (6 bases each). CDR3 length equals 14 residues. Germline V gives CDR1 DFQATT, CDR2 SNEGSKA (reference sequence). The germline V and J ends were trimmed by 0 bases and 8 bases, with 14 bases remaining between them.